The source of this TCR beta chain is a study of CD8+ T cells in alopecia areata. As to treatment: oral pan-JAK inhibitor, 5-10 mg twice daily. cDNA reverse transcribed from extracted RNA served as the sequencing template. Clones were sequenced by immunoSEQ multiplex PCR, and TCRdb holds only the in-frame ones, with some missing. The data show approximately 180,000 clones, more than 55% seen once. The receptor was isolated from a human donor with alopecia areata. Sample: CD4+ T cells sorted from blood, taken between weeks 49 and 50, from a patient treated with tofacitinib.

The CDR3 region has the DNA TGTGCCAGCAGCTCCTGGGAGGGACTCCCGGAACAGCAGCCCCAGCATTTT. It yields the protein CASSSWEGLPEQQPQHF. The gene calls are TRBV5-6 and TRBJ1-5, with D perhaps TRBD1 (5 bases). Germline loops: CDR1 SGHDT, CDR2 YYEEEE. The CDR3 runs to 17 residues. Trimming removed 3 bases at V and 7 bases at J, with 23 bases between.